What follows are 27 T cell receptor beta chains derived from one specimen sequenced in a study of CD8+ T cells in alopecia areata. cDNA serving as the sequencing template came from extracted, reverse transcribed RNA. Data came from immunoSEQ multiplex PCR; TCRdb stores just in-frame clones and leaves some out. The sample holds over 85,000 clones, about 64% seen once. The treatment denotes: oral pan-JAK inhibitor, 5-10 mg twice daily. The material sequenced was CD8+ T cells sorted from blood, taken at week 4, from a patient treated with tofacitinib. These receptors were taken from a human donor with alopecia areata.

The sample holds a few counts of this clone. The chain employs TRBV27 and TRBJ2-7, with D unresolved. This CDR3 has 14 amino acids. Trimming took off 3 bases at V and 5 bases at J, with 14 bases between the two ends. CDR1 and CDR2 from the germline V gene are MNHEY and SMNVEV (reference sequence). The CDR3 loop reads CASSLYGESDEQYF. CDR3 DNA sequence: TGTGCCAGCAGTTTGTACGGAGAGTCCGACGAGCAGTACTTC.

The chain uses TRBV27 and TRBJ2-1, with D possibly being TRBD2 (5 bases). V was pared by 4 bases and J by 3 bases, with 13 bases between. Germline V gene data show CDR1 as MNHEY and CDR2 as SMNVEV (reference sequence). The CDR3 has 15 residues. The CDR3 sequence: CASSSHWGDYNEQFF. CDR3 bases: TGTGCCAGCAGTTCGCATTGGGGAGACTACAATGAGCAGTTCTTC.

The CDR3 nucleotides read TGTGCCAGCAGTTACCTCGACAGCCAAGAGACCCAGTACTTC. Translating gives CASSYLDSQETQYF. This sequence joins TRBV6-5 and TRBJ2-5, with TRBD1 as a possible D gene (5 bases). Trimming took off 2 bases at V and 1 base at J, with 8 bases between the two ends. Germline CDR1 reads MNHEY; CDR2 reads SVGAGI. The CDR3 spans 14 residues.

The chain recombines TRBV27 with TRBJ1-1; D unclear. CDR1 is MNHEY, CDR2 SMNVEV, per germline (reference sequence). The CDR3 spans 16 residues. Trimming removed 6 bases at V and 1 base at J, with 18 bases between. CDR3 in amino acids: CASRLDWAVGNTEAFF. Here the CDR3 DNA reads TGTGCCAGCAGATTGGATTGGGCCGTGGGGAACACTGAAGCTTTCTTT.

The chain recombines TRBV27 with TRBJ2-7, with D uncertain. This CDR3 has 13 amino acids. Germline CDR1 MNHEY, CDR2 SMNVEV (reference sequence). The ends were cut back, 2 bases at V and 3 bases at J, with 8 bases in the middle. CDR3 nucleotide sequence: TGTGCCAGCAGTTTACACGCGGTCTACGAGCAGTACTTC. Its protein is CASSLHAVYEQYF.

The chain uses TRBV7-6 and TRBJ2-7, with no clear D. The CDR3 sequence is 14 residues long. V was trimmed by 1 base and J by 0 bases, leaving 7 bases between them. Germline V CDR1 and CDR2: SGHVS, FNYEAQ. CDR3 in DNA: TGTGCCAGCAGCTTAGGTCCCGGCTCCTACGAGCAGTACTTC. It codes for CASSLGPGSYEQYF. The variable domain in full, with the rest retrieved from reference TRBV7-6 and TRBJ2-7, is GAGVSQSPRYKVTKRGQDVALRCDPISGHVSLYWYRQALGQGPEFLTYFNYEAQQDKSGLPNDRFSAERPEGSISTLTIQRTEQRDSAMYRCASSLGPGSYEQYFGPGTRLTVT.

The chain carries TRBV14 and TRBJ1-6; D gene ambiguous. Per germline, CDR1 SGHDN and CDR2 FVKESK. There are 18 residues in the CDR3. The V end was cut by 1 base, the J end by 5 bases, with 18 bases between. DNA for the CDR3: TGTGCCAGCAGCCAAGTCATCCGAGGCCGATCCAATAATTCACCCCTCCACTTT. Protein sequence: CASSQVIRGRSNNSPLHF.

There are a few counts of this clone. This chain links TRBV5-1 with TRBJ2-7; 8 nucleotides match TRBD2. This CDR3 contains 15 residues. Germline loops: CDR1 SGHRS, CDR2 YFSETQ. The V and J ends lost 6 bases and 3 bases, in that order; junction bases with no gene match: 11. The CDR3 region has the DNA TGCGCCAGCAACTCCGCCGGGACTAGGGTCTACGAGCAGTACTTC. It yields the protein CASNSAGTRVYEQYF.

Turning to this clone: One junction end disagrees with the germline gene, perhaps due to a read error. The chain recombines TRBV9 with TRBJ1-2; TRBD1 agrees at 9 bases. Per germline, CDR1 SGDLS and CDR2 YYNGEE. This CDR3 contains 13 residues. Here the CDR3 reads CASSVGTGNGYTF. In nucleotides, the CDR3 is TGTGCCAGCAGTGTAGGGACAGGGAATGGCTACACCTTC.

V usage is TRBV29-1 and J usage is TRBJ2-5; 7 nucleotides agree with TRBD2. The CDR3 length is 16 residues. The ends lost 0 bases at V and 0 bases at J; junction bases unmatched: 7. Looked up from germline, CDR1 is SQVTM and CDR2 is ANQGSEA. The CDR3 nucleotides read TGCAGCGTTGAAGATGAAGGGGAGGGGTACCAAGAGACCCAGTACTTC. It is translated as CSVEDEGEGYQETQYF.

V and J are TRBV5-1 and TRBJ1-5; perhaps TRBD1 as D (5 bases). The CDR3 spans 14 residues. Germline CDR1 SGHRS, CDR2 YFSETQ. V was pared by 0 bases and J by 4 bases, with 8 bases between. The CDR3: CASSLGQPNQPQHF. The CDR3 DNA follows: TGCGCCAGCAGCTTGGGACAGCCAAATCAGCCCCAGCATTTT.

This clone appeared a single time. The V call is TRBV5-6, the J call TRBJ2-7; D call uncertain. This CDR3 comprises 15 residues. CDR1 is SGHDT and CDR2 is YYEEEE in the germline V gene. V lost 0 bases and J lost 3, with 13 bases in between. The CDR3 DNA reads TGTGCCAGCAGCTTGGCCAATAACAGAGACTACGAGCAGTACTTC. Translated: CASSLANNRDYEQYF.

The chain couples TRBV28 to TRBJ2-7; 7 bases agree with TRBD2. This CDR3 has 14 residues. CDR1 and CDR2 from the germline V gene are MDHEN and SYDVKM. After removal of 3 bases from V and 3 bases from J, the junction contained 5 bases not matched to a gene. CDR3 protein: CASSFGLADYEQYF. The CDR3 nucleotides read TGTGCCAGCAGTTTTGGGCTAGCGGACTACGAGCAGTACTTC. Together with reference TRBV28 and TRBJ2-7, the CDR3 gives the full variable domain: DVKVTQSSRYLVKRTGEKVFLECVQDMDHENMFWYRQDPGLGLRLIYFSYDVKMKEKGDIPEGYSVSREKKERFSLILESASTNQTSMYLCASSFGLADYEQYFGPGTRLTVT.

This clone has only one observation. The chain couples TRBV4-1 to TRBJ2-2, with D maybe TRBD2 (5 bases). CDR1 is MGHRA and CDR2 is YSYEKL in the germline V gene. Trimming stripped 0 bases from V and 5 bases from J, with 10 bases between. The CDR3 sequence is 15 residues long. The CDR3 loop is CASSQDRPGTGELFF. As DNA, the CDR3 is TGCGCCAGCAGCCAAGATCGTCCGGGGACCGGGGAGCTGTTTTTT.

The genes are TRBV29-1 and TRBJ2-3, with TRBD1 identical over 9 bases. The CDR3 has 19 amino acids. Trimming took 2 bases from V and 4 from J; bases not matched to a gene: 19. Germline values: CDR1 SQVTM, CDR2 ANQGSEA. CDR3 protein: CSVESWPGDRVDLADTQYF. As DNA, the CDR3 is TGCAGCGTTGAAAGTTGGCCGGGGGACAGGGTCGATCTTGCAGATACGCAGTATTTT.

This clone was counted only a few times. This chain connects TRBV11-3 to TRBJ2-1; 8 bases agree with TRBD2. This CDR3 is 13 amino acids long. Germline CDR1 is SGHNT and CDR2 is YENEEA. Trimming took 3 bases from V and 6 from J; bases not matched to a gene: 1. CDR3 amino acids: CASSFAGGNEQFF. The CDR3 nucleotides read TGTGCCAGCAGCTTCGCGGGGGGCAATGAGCAGTTCTTC.

This clone was seen more than once but under ten times. This chain joins TRBV6-1 and TRBJ1-1; 8 bases align to TRBD1. V lost 2 bases and J lost 2; bases outside the gene matches: 7. Germline V CDR1 and CDR2: MNHNS, SASEGT. This CDR3 is built from 16 residues. CDR3 DNA: TGTGCCAGCAGTGAAACCGTAGGACAGGGAAACACTGAAGCTTTCTTT. This encodes CASSETVGQGNTEAFF.

V gene TRBV4-1 combines with J gene TRBJ1-1; D unclear. The V gene lost 1 base and the J gene lost 1 base, with 7 bases spanning the gap. CDR3 size: 14 residues. Germline loops: CDR1 MGHRA, CDR2 YSYEKL. CDR3 in DNA: TGCGCCAGCAGCCAAGGCTTTGGGAACACTGAAGCTTTCTTT. It is translated as CASSQGFGNTEAFF.

V usage is TRBV13 and J usage is TRBJ2-1; 9 positions agree with TRBD2. The V gene's germline CDR1 is PRHDT and CDR2 FYEKMQ (reference sequence). The V and J ends lost 5 bases and 8 bases, in that order; junction bases with no gene match: 13. The CDR3 runs to 16 residues. For the CDR3, the DNA is TGTGCCAGCAGCCCCCGATGGCGGGGGGGCGACGATGAGCAGTTCTTC. Translated: CASSPRWRGGDDEQFF.

This clone has just a few counts. V usage is TRBV30 and J usage is TRBJ1-2, with D unresolved. The V gene lost 0 bases and the J gene lost 6 bases, with 8 bases spanning the gap. CDR1 is GTSNPN, CDR2 SVGIG, per germline (reference sequence). CDR3 length: 12 amino acids. DNA for the CDR3: TGTGCCTGGAGTGTCTGGGGAGATGGCTACACCTTC. Translated: CAWSVWGDGYTF.

Within the sample, this clone is medium-sized. The V gene is TRBV6-4, the J gene TRBJ2-3; possibly TRBD2 for D (6 bases). Trimming shortened V by 4 bases and J by 0 bases, and 8 bases separated the two germline ends. In germline, CDR1 is MRHNA, CDR2 SNTAGT. The CDR3 covers 14 residues. The chain's CDR3 is CASSAGTSTDTQYF. CDR3 nucleotides: TGTGCCAGCAGTGCCGGGACTAGCACAGATACGCAGTATTTT.

The chain links TRBV27 to TRBJ2-6; possibly TRBD2 for D (5 bases). V was pared by 3 bases and J by 3 bases, with 15 bases between. This CDR3 has 17 amino acids. The germline gives CDR1 MNHEY, CDR2 SMNVEV (reference sequence). This CDR3 is CASSFWGAVGGANVLTF. CDR3 nucleotide sequence: TGTGCCAGCAGTTTCTGGGGAGCTGTCGGTGGGGCCAACGTCCTGACTTTC.

The V and J genes are TRBV6-4 and TRBJ2-7; D is unclear. The length of the CDR3 is 13 residues. Germline-derived CDR1 and CDR2 are MRHNA and SNTAGT. Trimming pared 3 bases from V and 2 bases from J, leaving 8 bases between. The CDR3 DNA is TGTGCCAGCAGTGAGGGAAGCGCCTACGAGCAGTACTTC. This sequence encodes CASSEGSAYEQYF.

The table lists this clone with a few counts. The V call is TRBV2, the J call TRBJ2-4; tentatively, D is TRBD2 (6 bases). The CDR3 consists of 15 residues. Germline CDR1 and CDR2: SNHLY and FYNNEI. The chain's CDR3 is CAMTKGGSNENIQYF. DNA of the CDR3: TGTGCAATGACTAAAGGAGGGTCAAACGAAAACATTCAGTACTTC.

The chain carries TRBV29-1 and TRBJ1-1; D uncertain. Germline V gene lookup returns CDR1 SQVTM and CDR2 ANQGSEA. This CDR3 comprises 12 residues. V dropped 6 bases and J dropped 3 bases, with 11 bases sitting between them. The CDR3 spells CSVRPGDTEAFF. DNA for the CDR3: TGCAGCGTACGCCCGGGCGACACTGAAGCTTTCTTT.

This CDR3 is CASSLGANNEQFF. In DNA, the CDR3 is TGTGCCAGCAGCTTAGGGGCCAATAATGAGCAGTTCTTC. The chain employs TRBV27 and TRBJ2-1; possibly TRBD1 for D (5 bases). CDR1 and CDR2 from the germline V gene are MNHEY and SMNVEV (reference sequence). V was shortened by 6 bases and J by 7 bases, with 13 bases between the two germline ends. This CDR3 is built from 13 residues.

The chain couples TRBV6-5 to TRBJ2-1; the D is unclear. Germline CDR1 reads MNHEY; CDR2 reads SVGAGI. V was trimmed by 6 bases and J by 6 bases, leaving 9 bases between them. The length of the CDR3 is 12 residues. The CDR3, as DNA: TGTGCCAGCAGCGGAGATTCCAATGAGCAGTTCTTC. Translating it yields CASSGDSNEQFF.